This T cell receptor beta chain is drawn from a study of OX40 agonist ivuxolimab in advanced cancers. In terms of the full investigation: The costimulatory receptor OX40 (CD134) was targeted by ivuxolimab, a fully human IgG2 agonistic monoclonal antibody. Intravenous ivuxolimab was administered to patients every 2 weeks at six dose levels: 0.01, 0.1, 0.3, 1.5, 3 and 10 mg/kg. Among the roughly 52 dose-escalation patients, about 19 had hepatocellular carcinoma, around 15 melanoma, 9 renal cell carcinoma and 9 head and neck cancer. A male proportion of about 79% and a mean age of 60 years, ranging from roughly 23 to 85, were recorded for the dose-escalation cohort. Patients were allowed to have had prior anti-PD-1, anti-PD-L1 or anti-CTLA-4 therapy, and around 37% of the dose-escalation patients had previously received checkpoint inhibitors. Three dose-escalation patients achieved partial responses, one with hepatocellular carcinoma and two with cutaneous melanoma. Peripheral TCRbeta sequencing aimed to test whether ivuxolimab altered TCR sequence diversity and caused clonal T-cell expansion. The paper reports the monotherapy dose-escalation portion (N of about 50 patients) of the phase I ivuxolimab trial. Findings and caveats that apply to the study as a whole: Clonal expansion of both CD4+ and CD8+ blood T cells was observed from baseline to week 6 at doses 0.1 to 3.0 mg/kg. After ivuxolimab, more expanded clones were found on average in CD8+ T cells than in CD4+ T cells. Partial responders in the 0.1-3.0 mg/kg groups had among the lowest normalized peripheral clonal expansion, especially among CD8+ T cells. Which antigens the clonally expanded peripheral T cells were specific for was not determined. Low levels of normalized T-cell clonal expansion were also shown by some nonresponding patients.

The trial excluded patients who had a history of autoimmune disease or who were on systemic immunosuppression. Peripheral blood for TCR sequencing was collected from all dose cohorts at baseline, on cycle 4 day 1, and on cycle 7 day 1. Samples were obtained from an open-label, multicenter, first-in-human phase I dose-escalation trial of ivuxolimab. Adults with locally advanced or metastatic head and neck squamous cell, hepatocellular, melanoma or renal cell carcinoma were enrolled in the trial. Before TCR sequencing, CD4+ T cells and CD8+ T cells were sorted from peripheral blood as separate populations. For sequencing of the TCRbeta CDR3 region, genomic DNA was extracted from the sorted cells. The immunoSEQ Assay was used to sequence the TCRbeta CDR3 regions. TCRdb re-hosts the immuneACCESS table, in-frame sequences only. Its copies lack some clones; in the studies checked, an unresolved V gene accounts for under half of them, and the cause for the rest is not known. Recorded for this sample are more than 40,000 clones; 75% to 80% of them occurred a single time. The top ten constitute roughly 3% of the sample.

This clone was picked up a small number of times. Its antigen remains unidentified. One base away there is no much larger clone; base qualities are not given. Other DNA variants within this sample encode the same CDR3. CDR1 and CDR2 were assigned from the germline V gene as KGHSH and LQKENI. Counted from cysteine to phenylalanine, this CDR3 has 14 amino acids. Left in the record is the CDR3 DNA by itself, 42 bases read in frame from the first base. Trimming takes 2 bases off V and 4 bases off J; junction bases not matched to a gene: 2. The chain is encoded by TRBV18 joined to TRBJ2-1; the central 7 bases match TRBD1. The sequence derives from an adult with an advanced solid tumor such as melanoma, head and neck, liver or kidney cancer. The sample here was CD4+ or CD8+ T cells sorted from blood, taken in a trial of the OX40 agonist ivuxolimab. The CDR3 region has the sequence CASSPGTAYNEQFF. The base sequence is TGTGCCAGCTCACCAGGGACAGCTTACAATGAGCAGTTCTTC.